The clone carrying this TCR beta chain was observed once. What it binds is unknown. Assay used: immunoSEQ multiplex PCR; TCRdb lists only in-frame clones, some missing. The table shows 130,000 or so clones, with about 82% occurring only once. This sample is drawn from a study of T cell responses to AZD1222 COVID-19 vaccine. Study conclusions and caveats: Among the donors, most were white British and more were female, and clonal diversity was possibly underestimated. In all cases, repertoires were sampled only after the peak T cell response. Mapped onto spike, vaccine-associated CD4 TCRs spanned it and were dominant at 160-218 and 743-854. Among those given AZD1222, only 6 or 7 were seropositive at baseline.

Material: peripheral blood, obtained on day 0 of AZD1222 vaccination. This TCR was sampled from an adult in good health.

The CDR3 sequence is CASSPIGTGWNQPQHF. The CDR3 region has the DNA TGTGCCAGCTCACCAATAGGGACAGGGTGGAATCAGCCCCAGCATTTT. The chain has TRBV18 and TRBJ1-5; 9 bases line up with TRBD1. The germline gives CDR1 KGHSH, CDR2 LQKENI. This CDR3 comprises 16 residues. With 2 bases clipped from V and 4 bases from J, the junction kept 6 bases outside the gene matches.